Shown below are 19 T cell receptor beta chains from a single sample sequenced in a study of T cells after yellow fever vaccination. TCRdb redid the calling of the 5' RACE reads with MiXCR, one entry per CDR3 protein. The sample has about 580,000 distinct CDR3 sequences, 17% seen once; the top ten hold roughly 17%. The sample was PBMCs, taken 4 to 5 days after the first yellow fever vaccination. All receptors come from a man younger than 30 who received the YFV17D yellow fever vaccine.

The sample holds a few counts of this clonotype. V is TRBV6-5 and J is TRBJ2-1; 13 positions agree with TRBD2. Germline V CDR1 and CDR2: MNHEY, SVGAGI. This CDR3 contains 17 residues. After removal of 2 bases from V and 8 bases from J, the junction contained 9 bases not matched to a gene. CDR3 nucleotide sequence: TGTGCCAGCAGTTACGGGCCGGGACTAGCGGGGTGGGATGAGCAGTTCTTC. As protein: CASSYGPGLAGWDEQFF.

This clonotype was counted at least ten times. This sequence joins TRBV5-1 and TRBJ2-5, with D hard to call. Between the trimmed V and J ends, which lost 0 bases and 7 bases, there was a span of 7 bases. Germline V gives CDR1 SGHRS, CDR2 YFSETQ. The CDR3 contains 12 residues. The CDR3 sequence: CASSLEGGTQYF. The CDR3 coding sequence is TGCGCCAGCAGCTTGGAAGGTGGGACCCAGTACTTC.

The chain uses TRBV20-1 and TRBJ1-5; 10 bases are a match to TRBD1. V dropped 2 bases and J dropped 3; count of bases not matched to a gene: 7. Germline CDR1 reads DFQATT; CDR2 reads SNEGSKA (reference sequence). CDR3 size: 16 residues. CDR3 protein: CSARTWGTGVNQPQHF. DNA of the CDR3: TGCAGTGCTAGAACCTGGGGGACAGGGGTCAATCAGCCCCAGCATTTT.

The CDR3 region is CASSLDGQGDGYTF. In DNA form, the CDR3 reads TGTGCCAGCAGCTTAGATGGCCAGGGTGACGGCTACACCTTC. The chain employs TRBV7-2 and TRBJ1-2, with D maybe TRBD1 (5 bases). In germline, CDR1 is SGHTA, CDR2 FQGNSA. V was cut by 1 base and J by 8 bases, with 14 bases left in between. The CDR3 covers 14 residues.

The rearrangement joins TRBV28 to TRBJ1-1, with a tentative D call TRBD1 (5 bases). The CDR3 is 13 amino acids. The germline V and J ends were trimmed by 0 bases and 4 bases, with 6 bases remaining between them. Germline V gene sequence: CDR1 MDHEN, CDR2 SYDVKM. The CDR3 reads CASSLWGPTEAFF. The CDR3 coding sequence is TGTGCCAGCAGTTTATGGGGGCCCACTGAAGCTTTCTTT. The entire variable domain, with the rest obtained from reference TRBV28 and TRBJ1-1, is as follows: DVKVTQSSRYLVKRTGEKVFLECVQDMDHENMFWYRQDPGLGLRLIYFSYDVKMKEKGDIPEGYSVSREKKERFSLILESASTNQTSMYLCASSLWGPTEAFFGQGTRLTVV.

The chain couples TRBV2 to TRBJ1-1, with 8 bases matching TRBD1. After removal of 6 bases from V and 5 bases from J, the junction contained 8 bases not matched to a gene. The CDR3 has 14 residues. Germline assignment: CDR1 SNHLY and CDR2 FYNNEI. In DNA, the CDR3 is TGTGCCAGCAGGGCACAGGGGGGGTCTACTGAAGCTTTCTTT. Translating gives CASRAQGGSTEAFF.

The chain has TRBV27 and TRBJ2-7, with D unclear. Germline V gives CDR1 MNHEY, CDR2 SMNVEV (reference sequence). The V gene lost 6 bases and the J gene lost 5 bases, with 11 bases spanning the gap. This CDR3 spans 12 amino acids. The CDR3 DNA follows: TGTGCCAGCAGCCCCGGTCTCCACGAGCAGTACTTC. As protein: CASSPGLHEQYF.

Ten or more counts support this clonotype. The J gene is TRBJ1-1, the V gene TRBV12-3 or TRBV12-4, with unresolved D. V lost 7 bases and J lost 1, with 16 bases in between. CDR3 length: 15 residues. DNA for the CDR3: TGTGCCAGCACTCAGGCTCGCGGGAGGAACACTGAAGCTTTCTTT. This sequence encodes CASTQARGRNTEAFF.

The rearrangement uses TRBV29-1 and TRBJ1-2; TRBD1 might be the D (5 bases). The CDR3 consists of 13 residues. Germline V gene sequence: CDR1 SQVTM, CDR2 ANQGSEA. V was clipped by 6 bases and J by 4 bases, with 15 bases between them. CDR3: CSVWYAGTYGYTF. In DNA form, the CDR3 reads TGCAGCGTATGGTATGCGGGGACCTATGGCTACACCTTC.

This clonotype was detected only a few times. A junction boundary mismatches the germline segment, possibly from a read error. This chain uses TRBV7-9 with TRBJ1-1, with D uncertain. CDR1 SEHNR and CDR2 FQNEAQ come from the germline V gene (reference sequence). The CDR3 length is 14 residues. The CDR3 bases are TGTGCCAGCAGCCCCCGGCCCGGTCGGATTACGACCGATTTT. This translates into CASSPRPGRITTDF.

The V and J genes are TRBV27 and TRBJ1-1; D is undetermined. Per the germline V gene, CDR1 is MNHEY and CDR2 is SMNVEV (reference sequence). The CDR3 extends over 15 amino acids. V lost 6 bases to trimming and J lost 1 base, with 15 bases between them. CDR3 in amino acids: CASRTRPTANTEAFF. The CDR3 bases are TGTGCCAGCAGGACTCGCCCCACAGCGAACACTGAAGCTTTCTTT.

This clonotype occurred a few times. V usage is TRBV6-1 and J usage is TRBJ2-7; 8 nucleotides agree with TRBD1. Germline CDR1 reads MNHNS; CDR2 reads SASEGT. The CDR3 extends over 14 amino acids. The V and J ends lost 6 bases and 7 bases, in that order; junction bases with no gene match: 11. CDR3 DNA sequence: TGTGCCAGCAGACCCACCGGGACAGGCGGAGAGCAGTACGTC. Its translation: CASRPTGTGGEQYV.

The sample holds a few counts of this clonotype. This chain joins TRBV5-1 and TRBJ1-1; maybe TRBD1 (6 bases). Trimming stripped 4 bases from V and 0 bases from J, with 10 bases between. CDR1 is SGHRS, CDR2 YFSETQ, per germline. The CDR3 sequence is 14 residues long. CDR3 sequence reads: CASSVTGMNTEAFF. CDR3 DNA sequence: TGCGCCAGCAGCGTAACAGGGATGAACACTGAAGCTTTCTTT.

The rearrangement joins TRBV12-2 to TRBJ1-1; TRBD1 is taken as the D call from the table, unchecked against the DNA. TRBV12-2 is listed as a pseudogene. The CDR3 is 21 amino acids. CDR3 amino acids: CASRLEGIRTGSGRMNTEAFF. CDR3 coding DNA: TGTGCAAGTCGCTTAGAGGGAATCCGGACGGGGTCAGGGAGGATGAACACTGAAGCTTTCTTT.

V gene TRBV6-1 combines with J gene TRBJ2-5; weak D call: TRBD1 (6 bases). In germline, CDR1 is MNHNS, CDR2 SASEGT. Deletions cut 5 bases from V and 4 bases from J, with 20 bases between. CDR3 length equals 16 residues. CDR3 in amino acids: CASSPLGHQVGETQYF. The CDR3 DNA follows: TGTGCCAGCAGTCCCTTGGGACACCAGGTGGGAGAGACCCAGTACTTC.

This clonotype was recorded a few times. The V gene is TRBV12-3 or TRBV12-4, the J gene TRBJ2-3; 12 bases line up with TRBD2. CDR3 size: 15 residues. V shed 7 bases and J 1 base; nucleotides not matched to a gene: 3. The CDR3 DNA sequence: TGTGCCAGCACTAGGACTAGCGGGGGCACAGATACGCAGTATTTT. Translating it yields CASTRTSGGTDTQYF.

This rearrangement joins TRBV6-2 or TRBV6-3 to TRBJ1-6, with 7 bases fitting TRBD1. Germline trimming cut 6 bases from V and 8 bases from J; bases unmatched to any gene: 13. Per the germline V gene, CDR1 is MNHEY and CDR2 is SVGEGT. The length of the CDR3 is 16 residues. CDR3 loop: CASSNRMGQKHSPLHF. The CDR3, as DNA: TGTGCCAGCAGCAACAGAATGGGACAGAAGCATTCACCCCTCCACTTT.

The rearrangement uses TRBV7-2 and TRBJ1-2; D is uncertain. Germline CDR1 is SGHTA and CDR2 is FQGNSA. CDR3 length equals 13 residues. V was clipped by 6 bases and J by 4 bases, with 12 bases between them. The CDR3 reads CASRYDSVYGYTF. CDR3 bases: TGTGCCAGCAGATATGACTCCGTCTATGGCTACACCTTC.

The chain has TRBV7-9 and TRBJ1-4; the match to TRBD1 covers 9 bases. CDR3 size: 15 residues. Per the germline V gene, CDR1 is SEHNR and CDR2 is FQNEAQ (reference sequence). J was trimmed by 7 bases and V by 5 bases; bases with no gene match: 8. The CDR3 bases are TGTGCCAGCAGCGTAAACAGGGGGCTGGGTGAAAAACTGTTTTTT. It specifies CASSVNRGLGEKLFF.